The sequence of this T cell receptor beta chain was determined in a study of blood T cell repertoires in COVID-19. Generated by immunoSEQ multiplex PCR, the TCRdb table keeps only in-frame clones and is missing some. The data show some 240,000 clones, 70% to 90% seen once. The ends were cut back, 6 bases at V and 2 bases at J, with 17 bases in the middle. Germline CDR1 and CDR2: LNHDA and SQIVND (reference sequence). This CDR3 comprises 15 residues. J is TRBJ2-7 and V is TRBV19; TRBD1 might be the D (6 bases). The receptor was isolated from a woman between 70 and 85 years old with COVID-19, enrolled during active disease. Input material: peripheral blood. This CDR3 reads CASSPFPRGTYEQYF. CDR3 coding DNA: TGTGCCAGTAGCCCTTTCCCCAGGGGCACCTACGAGCAGTACTTC.